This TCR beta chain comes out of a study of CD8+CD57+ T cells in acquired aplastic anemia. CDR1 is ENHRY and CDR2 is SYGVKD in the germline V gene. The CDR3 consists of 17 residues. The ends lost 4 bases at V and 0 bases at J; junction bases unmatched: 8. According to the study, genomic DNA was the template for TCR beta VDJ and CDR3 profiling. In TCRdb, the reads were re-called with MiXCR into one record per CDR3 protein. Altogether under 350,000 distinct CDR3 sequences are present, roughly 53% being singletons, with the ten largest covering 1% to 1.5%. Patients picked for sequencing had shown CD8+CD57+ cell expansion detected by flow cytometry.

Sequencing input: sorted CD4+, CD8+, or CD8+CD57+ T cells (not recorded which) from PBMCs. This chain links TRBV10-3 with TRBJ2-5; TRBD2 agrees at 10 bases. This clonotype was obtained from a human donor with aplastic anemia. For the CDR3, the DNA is TGTGCCATCAGTGCCGCACCGGGACTAGCGAACCAAGAGACCCAGTACTTC. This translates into CAISAAPGLANQETQYF.